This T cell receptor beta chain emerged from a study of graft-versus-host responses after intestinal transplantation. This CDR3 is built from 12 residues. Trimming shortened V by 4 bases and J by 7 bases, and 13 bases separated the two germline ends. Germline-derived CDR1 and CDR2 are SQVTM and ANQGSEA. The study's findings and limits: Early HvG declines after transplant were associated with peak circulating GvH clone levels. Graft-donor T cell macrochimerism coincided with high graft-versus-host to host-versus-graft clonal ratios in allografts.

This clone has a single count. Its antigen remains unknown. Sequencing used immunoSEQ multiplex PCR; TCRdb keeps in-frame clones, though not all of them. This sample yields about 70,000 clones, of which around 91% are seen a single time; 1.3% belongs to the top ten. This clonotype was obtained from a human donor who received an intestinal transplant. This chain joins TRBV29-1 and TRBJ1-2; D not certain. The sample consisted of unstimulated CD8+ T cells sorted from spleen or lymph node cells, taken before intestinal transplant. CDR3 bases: TGCAGCGTTGTAGGCGGTTTCGGTGGCTACACCTTC. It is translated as CSVVGGFGGYTF.